The clone carrying this TCR beta chain came up many times. This entry comes from a study of T-cell reconstitution after alpha-beta-depleted transplantation in children. TCRbeta library preparation incorporated unique molecular identifiers. TCRdb used MiXCR to reprocess the PCR reads, holding one entry per CDR3 protein. Of about half a million distinct CDR3 sequences detected, about 12% appear once; the ten largest clones hold more than 5.5%. This sequence originates from a human donor who donated a stem cell graft to a child with combined immunodeficiency. The starting material was PBMCs from the stem cell graft donor, obtained from the stem cell graft.

CDR3 DNA: TGTGCCATCAGTGAGGGCACGGGACCGGCGACCTACGAGCAGTACTTC. This gives the protein CAISEGTGPATYEQYF. This chain links TRBV10-3 with TRBJ2-7; D possibly uses TRBD1 or TRBD2 (5 bases each). Germline V gene sequence: CDR1 ENHRY, CDR2 SYGVKD. The CDR3 has 16 residues. Trimming removed 2 bases from V and 2 bases from J, with 16 bases in between.